Sequencing of this T cell receptor beta chain was carried out in a study of blood T cell repertoires in COVID-19 (dated by TCRdb to 2019 to 2021). About the investigation overall: The collaborator samples originated in the United States, Italy and Spain and spanned the acute and convalescent phases of COVID-19. The material from the prospective study consisted of cDNA or gDNA derived from T cells, B-cell-depleted T cells, or PBMCs. Deeply sampled blood TCRbeta repertoires from subjects exposed to, actively infected with, or recovered from COVID-19 were included in the dataset. The repertoires were released in a freely available public database meant as a resource for research on the immune response to SARS-CoV-2. Samples were obtained from the ongoing ImmuneRACE study (first 160 participants) and from 1,254 subjects provided by 6 global collaborators. Nearly every sample came with metadata listing a de-identified subject ID, COVID-19 status, age in years and sex. Where available, HLA class I and class II types were obtained from metadata supplied by the sample provider rather than from assay-based typing. General conclusions and limits of the study: Clinical and demographic metadata were provided uncurated, with the amount varying by source and participant.

Points on this clone: No cognate antigen has been identified for it. Base quality data are lacking; no much larger clone is found one base away.

From cysteine to phenylalanine, the CDR3 is 10 amino acids long. Only CDR3 DNA is held: 30 bases, read in frame from base 1. Taken from the germline V gene (reference sequence), the CDR1 and CDR2 loops are DFQATT and SNEGSKA. TCRbeta CDR3 regions were amplified from genomic DNA by means of the immunoSEQ Assay, a bias-controlled multiplex PCR. The original methods were these. The number of nucleated cells in each sample was estimated from the amplification of reference gene primers within the assay. To quantify the absolute abundance of each unique TCRbeta CDR3 rearrangement, sequence reads were collapsed and filtered. For each sample, productive Simpson clonality was calculated as the square root of Simpson's diversity index across productive rearrangements. Here the immuneACCESS table is served through TCRdb, limited to in-frame sequences with V and J called. Missing clones are a known gap in these copies; in checked studies unresolved V genes cover under half, and the rest lacks a known reason. V and J calls and clone size are those listed in that table; D and trimming were worked out from the DNA. Recorded for this sample are 200,000 to 250,000 clones; 70% to 90% of them occurred a single time. The ten largest clones capture 11% of the sample.

One collaborating source in Seattle enrolled patients during active infection and followed them longitudinally through the course of disease. The collaborating institutions used their own protocols to collect whole blood in K2EDTA tubes. For TCRbeta analysis, collaborators shipped samples in one of three forms: frozen whole blood, isolated PBMCs, or DNA extracted from either of those sample types. Sequencing used peripheral blood. The rearrangement combines TRBV20-1 with TRBJ1-3; confidence is insufficient to name the D gene. The receptor comes from a man aged 45-65 years with COVID-19, enrolled during active disease. The CDR3 reads CRGVGNTIYF. The nucleotide sequence is given as TGCAGGGGCGTCGGAAACACCATATATTTT.